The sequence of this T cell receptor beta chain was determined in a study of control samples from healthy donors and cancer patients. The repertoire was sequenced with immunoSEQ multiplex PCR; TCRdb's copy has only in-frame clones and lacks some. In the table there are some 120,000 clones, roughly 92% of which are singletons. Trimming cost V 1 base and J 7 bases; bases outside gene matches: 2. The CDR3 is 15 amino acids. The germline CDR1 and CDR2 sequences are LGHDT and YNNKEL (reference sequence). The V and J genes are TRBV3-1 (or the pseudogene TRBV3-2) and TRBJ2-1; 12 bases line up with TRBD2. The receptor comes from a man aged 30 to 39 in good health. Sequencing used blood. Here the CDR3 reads CASSQASGGANEQFF. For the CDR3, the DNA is TGTGCCAGCAGCCAAGCTAGCGGGGGGGCTAATGAGCAGTTCTTC.